This passage covers 19 T cell receptor beta chains from one sample sequenced in a study of shared T cell receptors in the human thymus (TCRdb year 2021). Library preparation used the immunoSEQ multiplex PCR assay. The source is immuneACCESS, and TCRdb retained only in-frame sequences with V and J called. Part of the clones is not carried over; for the studies checked, unresolved V genes explain less than half of this, and the remainder is unexplained. This sample is represented by some 760,000 clones; over 75% of them were singletons. The top ten constitute around 0.0094% of the sample. The sample also formed part of further work on human thymus T cells.

Sequencing was done on a sample of thymocytes. The origin of the receptors is a girl in the first two years of life with a congenital heart defect. Donor details come from another sample of the same person, matched by shared clones.

The chain employs TRBV29-1 and TRBJ1-2, with D uncertain. Trimming left V 2 bases short and J 6 bases short, with 7 bases between. The CDR3 is 11 amino acids. From germline, CDR1 is SQVTM and CDR2 ANQGSEA. The CDR3 DNA reads as TGCAGCGTTGAAAAGAGGAATGGCTACACCTTC. Its translation is CSVEKRNGYTF.

The chain recombines TRBV25-1 with TRBJ2-3; TRBD2 might be the D (5 bases). Germline assignment: CDR1 MGHDK and CDR2 SYGVNS. This CDR3 spans 16 amino acids. V was clipped by 1 base and J by 4 bases, with 15 bases between them. The CDR3 reads CASSELEVEVPDTQYF. CDR3 nucleotides: TGTGCCAGCAGTGAATTGGAGGTCGAGGTTCCAGATACGCAGTATTTT.

The CDR3 spells CASSRPGQGAREQYF. CDR3 coding DNA: TGTGCCAGCTCTCGGCCGGGACAGGGGGCTCGAGAGCAGTACTTC. The chain joins TRBV18 to TRBJ2-7, with TRBD1 identical over 12 bases. CDR1 is KGHSH, CDR2 LQKENI, per germline. The CDR3 runs to 15 residues. V was clipped by 6 bases and J by 7 bases; unmatched bases: 10.

The chain links TRBV7-2 to TRBJ1-2, with D possibly matching TRBD1 (6 bases). Trimming stripped 6 bases from V and 5 bases from J, with 19 bases between. Germline lookup yields CDR1 SGHTA and CDR2 FQGNSA. This CDR3 contains 15 residues. CDR3: CASRGGGRVAYGYTF. The DNA for the CDR3 is TGTGCCAGCAGGGGAGGGGGTAGGGTCGCTTATGGCTACACCTTC.

This chain connects TRBV27 to TRBJ1-6; 9 bases match TRBD1. V trimming: 7 bases; J trimming: 12 bases; junction bases outside the gene matches: 7. The germline V gene has CDR1 MNHEY and CDR2 SMNVEV (reference sequence). There are 13 residues in the CDR3. The CDR3 is CASTKGQGKPLHF. Written as DNA, the CDR3 is TGTGCCAGCACGAAGGGACAGGGAAAACCCCTCCACTTT.

The gene calls are TRBV15 and TRBJ2-2, with no clear D. The CDR3 spans 16 residues. Trimming took 1 base from V and 0 from J, leaving 9 bases between them. CDR1 is LNHNV, CDR2 YYDKDF, per germline (reference sequence). The CDR3 DNA sequence: TGTGCCACCAGCAGAGGATCTAGGCCGAACACCGGGGAGCTGTTTTTT. Amino acid sequence: CATSRGSRPNTGELFF.

The chain is built from TRBV7-2 and TRBJ2-5; no clear D. Trimming left V 2 bases short and J 4 bases short, with 8 bases between. The CDR3 extends over 13 amino acids. Germline V gene sequence: CDR1 SGHTA, CDR2 FQGNSA. The CDR3 here is CASSLTSLETQYF. The CDR3 DNA reads as TGTGCCAGCAGCTTAACTTCCTTAGAGACCCAGTACTTC.

The chain links TRBV11-2 to TRBJ2-1; 8 nucleotides align to TRBD1. From germline, CDR1 is SGHAT and CDR2 FQNNGV. With V trimmed by 5 bases and J by 6 bases, 9 bases remained unmatched. The CDR3 is made up of 15 amino acids. The CDR3 region is CASSLLWTGRNEQFF. Written as DNA, the CDR3 is TGTGCCAGCAGCCTACTCTGGACAGGGCGCAATGAGCAGTTCTTC.

This chain joins TRBV5-5 and TRBJ1-2; the match to TRBD1 covers 8 bases. CDR1 SGHKS and CDR2 YYEKEE come from the germline V gene (reference sequence). The ends lost 4 bases at V and 7 bases at J; junction bases unmatched: 12. CDR3 length: 15 residues. CDR3 in DNA: TGTGCCAGCAGCCATAAACAGGGGGTAGGAGGTGGCTACACCTTC. This codes for CASSHKQGVGGGYTF.

This clone was seen more than once but under ten times. The chain carries TRBV7-9 and TRBJ1-6; the D gene is possibly TRBD1 (5 bases). Per germline, CDR1 SEHNR and CDR2 FQNEAQ (reference sequence). Trimming removed 0 bases at V and 7 bases at J, with 19 bases between. This CDR3 contains 18 residues. CDR3 coding DNA: TGTGCCAGCAGCTTAGCCCCCCCCCGACAGTCAGGCAATTCACCCCTCCACTTT. Translated, it gives CASSLAPPRQSGNSPLHF.

The V gene is TRBV19, the J gene TRBJ2-1; the match to TRBD2 covers 7 bases. Germline CDR1 LNHDA, CDR2 SQIVND (reference sequence). V shed 3 bases and J 5 bases; nucleotides not matched to a gene: 1. CDR3 length: 13 amino acids. The CDR3 coding sequence is TGTGCCAGTAGTATGGGAGGGAACAATGAGCAGTTCTTC. Protein: CASSMGGNNEQFF. Together with reference TRBV19 and TRBJ2-1, the CDR3 gives the full variable domain: DGGITQSPKYLFRKEGQNVTLSCEQNLNHDAMYWYRQDPGQGLRLIYYSQIVNDFQKGDIAEGYSVSREKKESFPLTVTSAQKNPTAFYLCASSMGGNNEQFFGPGTRLTVL.

The rearrangement uses TRBV6-6 and TRBJ1-6, with D possibly matching TRBD1 (5 bases). Germline CDR1 reads MNHNY; CDR2 reads SVGAGI (reference sequence). This CDR3 is 12 amino acids long. The V gene lost 5 bases and the J gene lost 13 bases, with 12 bases spanning the gap. CDR3: CASSQGPSPLHF. CDR3 nucleotide sequence: TGTGCCAGCAGTCAGGGCCCCTCGCCCCTCCACTTT.

This chain links TRBV28 with TRBJ1-6, with TRBD1 matching 8 bases. The V segment lost 5 bases and the J segment 9 bases; nucleotides outside the gene matches: 21. The germline V gene encodes CDR1 MDHEN and CDR2 SYDVKM. The CDR3 totals 19 residues. CDR3 protein: CASSPRLNLDRVMGSPLHF. The CDR3 DNA sequence: TGTGCCAGCAGTCCTCGACTTAACTTGGACAGGGTCATGGGTTCACCCCTCCACTTT. The variable domain in full, with the rest retrieved from reference TRBV28 and TRBJ1-6, is DVKVTQSSRYLVKRTGEKVFLECVQDMDHENMFWYRQDPGLGLRLIYFSYDVKMKEKGDIPEGYSVSREKKERFSLILESASTNQTSMYLCASSPRLNLDRVMGSPLHFGNGTRLTVT.

This clone showed up just a few times. The chain joins TRBV19 to TRBJ1-3; TRBD1 is a possible D gene (6 bases). Germline V gene lookup returns CDR1 LNHDA and CDR2 SQIVND (reference sequence). There are 15 residues in the CDR3. Trimming stripped 5 bases from V and 0 bases from J, with 11 bases between. The CDR3 nucleotides are TGTGCCAGTAGTCCTTCAGGGGTCTCTGGAAACACCATATATTTT. Encoded protein: CASSPSGVSGNTIYF. The full variable domain, completed using reference TRBV19 and TRBJ1-3, is DGGITQSPKYLFRKEGQNVTLSCEQNLNHDAMYWYRQDPGQGLRLIYYSQIVNDFQKGDIAEGYSVSREKKESFPLTVTSAQKNPTAFYLCASSPSGVSGNTIYFGEGSWLTVV.

The chain carries TRBV14 and TRBJ2-5; 10 nucleotides line up with TRBD1. Germline V gene sequence: CDR1 SGHDN, CDR2 FVKESK. This CDR3 has 19 amino acids. J was trimmed by 3 bases and V by 0 bases; bases with no gene match: 13. Here the CDR3 reads CASSQDPGQGGPEEETQYF. CDR3 DNA sequence: TGTGCCAGCAGCCAAGATCCAGGACAGGGGGGCCCAGAGGAAGAGACCCAGTACTTC.

The chain is built from TRBV18 and TRBJ2-7, with D maybe TRBD2 (6 bases). The V end lost 2 bases, the J end lost 4 bases, and 15 bases lay between the germline ends. This CDR3 has 15 amino acids. Germline V gene data show CDR1 as KGHSH and CDR2 as LQKENI. The CDR3, as DNA: TGTGCCAGCTCACCAGAGGGTCGGGGGAGATACGAGCAGTACTTC. Encoded protein: CASSPEGRGRYEQYF.

The chain recombines TRBV29-1 with TRBJ1-4, with a tentative D call TRBD1 (6 bases). Trimming shortened V by 0 bases and J by 8 bases, and 19 bases separated the two germline ends. This CDR3 region has 16 residues. Per the germline V gene, CDR1 is SQVTM and CDR2 is ANQGSEA. Here the CDR3 reads CSVEDLGGQGKEKLFF. For the CDR3, the DNA is TGCAGCGTTGAAGATCTAGGGGGACAAGGGAAGGAAAAACTGTTTTTT.

The rearrangement joins TRBV11-2 to TRBJ2-7; 7 nucleotides match TRBD1. Germline V gene lookup returns CDR1 SGHAT and CDR2 FQNNGV. V dropped 4 bases and J dropped 3; count of bases not matched to a gene: 3. The CDR3 is 13 residues long. CDR3 in DNA: TGTGCCAGCAGCTCGGGACAGCTCTACGAGCAGTACTTC. Protein product: CASSSGQLYEQYF.

For this clone: Other nucleotide sequences in the sample specify the same CDR3. The V and J genes are TRBV6-5 and TRBJ1-2; 11 nucleotides line up with TRBD1. The germline V gene has CDR1 MNHEY and CDR2 SVGAGI. The V gene end was trimmed by 0 bases and the J gene end by 8 bases; junction bases not matched to a gene: 2. This CDR3 has 14 amino acids. DNA of the CDR3: TGTGCCAGCAGTTACTCCGGGGACAGGGGGGGCTACACCTTC. It translates to CASSYSGDRGGYTF.